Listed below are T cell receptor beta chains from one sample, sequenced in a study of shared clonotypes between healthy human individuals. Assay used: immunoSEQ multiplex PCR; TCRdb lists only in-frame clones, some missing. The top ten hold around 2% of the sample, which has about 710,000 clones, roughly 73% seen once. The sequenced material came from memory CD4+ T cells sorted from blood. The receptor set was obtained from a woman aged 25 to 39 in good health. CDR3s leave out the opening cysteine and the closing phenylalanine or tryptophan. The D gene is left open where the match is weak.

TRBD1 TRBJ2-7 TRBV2 ASSDRDRGMGEQY
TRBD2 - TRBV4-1 ASSQDPLAGRYEQY
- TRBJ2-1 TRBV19 ASRSQGTEQF
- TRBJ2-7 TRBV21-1 ASSCGSSYEQY
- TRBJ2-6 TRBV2 ASRTVGANVLT
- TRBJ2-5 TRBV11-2 ASSPVRSQETQY
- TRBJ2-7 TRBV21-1 ASSKGSISRGY
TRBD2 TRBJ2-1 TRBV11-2 ASSLGLGAGGNEQF
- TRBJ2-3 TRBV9 ASSVALDGGSQY
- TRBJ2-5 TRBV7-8 ASSSTYQETQY
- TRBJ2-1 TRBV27 ASYSGDSYNEQF
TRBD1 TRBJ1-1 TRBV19 ASNSGQGNAEAF
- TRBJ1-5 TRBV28 ASSLSHLGGLNQPQH
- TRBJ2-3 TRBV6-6 ASNRADTDTQY
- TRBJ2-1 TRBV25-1 ASRSSSAGTYNEQF
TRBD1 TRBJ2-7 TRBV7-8 ASSLIRGTGFYEQY
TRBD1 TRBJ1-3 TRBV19 ASRVTGSSGNTIY
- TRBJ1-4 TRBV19 ASSIVRPEGNEKLF
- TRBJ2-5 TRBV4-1 ASSLGDRETQY
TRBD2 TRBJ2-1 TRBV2 ASSKYGTSGTYNEQF
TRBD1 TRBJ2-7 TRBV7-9 ASSSGQGNIYEQY
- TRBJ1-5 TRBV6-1 ASLDRVRMYQPQH
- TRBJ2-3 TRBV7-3 ASSLRSRSSTDTQY
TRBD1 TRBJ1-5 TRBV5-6 ASSLGTGGGQPQH
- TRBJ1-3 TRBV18 ASSPESASGNTIY
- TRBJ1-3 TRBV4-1 ASSQGTAIPGNTIY
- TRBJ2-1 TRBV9 ASSVASADAYNEQF
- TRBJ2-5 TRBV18 ASSPLGGTGETQY
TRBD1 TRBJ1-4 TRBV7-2 ASSQGTGGAKLF
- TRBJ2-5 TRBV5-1 ASRENSKETQY
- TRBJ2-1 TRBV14 ASSQDGGQFYNEQF
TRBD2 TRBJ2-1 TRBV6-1 ASSKTSGTEQF